What follows describes a single T cell receptor (beta chain). The sample originates from a study of shared clonotypes between healthy human individuals. On the study more broadly: Per donor, CD8 memory used one plate, CD8 naive used two, CD4 memory used three and CD4 naive used three.

Some clones are missing from TCRdb's copy, which holds only in-frame ones; the method was immunoSEQ multiplex PCR. Altogether under 2.5 million clones are present, around 93% being singletons, with the ten largest covering 0.37%. Trimming shortened V by 2 bases and J by 14 bases, and 9 bases separated the two germline ends. This CDR3 is built from 10 residues. CDR1 and CDR2 (germline): SGHAT, FQNNGV. This receptor was taken from a man between 18 and 35 years old in good health. Some clones in this sample may be carry-over from other donors' samples. The sequencing input was naive CD4+ T cells from PBMCs. Regarding subset: CD45RA+ positively selected. This chain joins TRBV11-2 and TRBJ1-1; D is undetermined. The CDR3: CASSLSRAFF. The DNA of the CDR3 is TGTGCCAGCAGCTTATCGAGGGCCTTCTTT. Filled out from reference TRBV11-2 and TRBJ1-1, the complete variable domain reads EAGVAQSPRYKIIEKRQSVAFWCNPISGHATLYWYQQILGQGPKLLIQFQNNGVVDDSQLPKDRFSAERLKGVDSTLKIQPAKLEDSAVYLCASSLSRAFFGQGTRLTVV.